The source of this T cell receptor (beta chain) is a study of blood T cell repertoires in COVID-19. J was trimmed by 2 bases and V by 3 bases; bases with no gene match: 2. CDR1 is SGHRS and CDR2 is YFSETQ in the germline V gene. The CDR3 covers 16 residues. The protocol was immunoSEQ multiplex PCR, while the TCRdb copy is restricted to in-frame clones and leaves out a portion. Of about 160,000 clones listed, about 86% are singletons. This chain links TRBV5-1 with TRBJ1-6; 10 nucleotides line up with TRBD1. The sequenced sample was peripheral blood. This sequence originates from a man between 50 and 59 years old with active or convalescent COVID-19. CDR3 bases: TGCGCCAGCAGCTCCGGGACAGGGGCCTATAATTCACCCCTCCACTTT. Residues: CASSSGTGAYNSPLHF.